These 12 T cell receptor beta chains were sequenced from one sample in a study of regulatory T cells in long-lasting Graves disease. Combining iRepertoire HTBI primers with Arm-PCR of CDR3 regions, the authors built TCR beta libraries. MiXCR, applied by TCRdb to the multiplex PCR reads, yields one record per CDR3 protein. The sample carries about 300,000 distinct CDR3 sequences, 20% to 25% recorded once. The time point denotes: persistent/refractory GD, antithyroid drugs over 5 years with positive TRAb. The TCR library was prepared using RNA isolated from PBMCs. Source: peripheral blood mononuclear cells (PBMCs), taken when the disease was refractory, from a patient treated with antithyroid drugs. Receptors originate from a female donor with Graves disease.

The chain uses TRBV2 and TRBJ2-3; 7 bases fit TRBD2. CDR3 length equals 13 residues. Germline V lookup: CDR1 SNHLY, CDR2 FYNNEI. The V gene end was trimmed by 7 bases and the J gene end by 2 bases; junction bases not matched to a gene: 3. The DNA for the CDR3 is TGTGCCAGCATGGCGGGAGTCACAGATACGCAGTATTTT. It yields the protein CASMAGVTDTQYF.

Comment on this clonotype: A much larger clone sits a single nucleotide away, making a read error possible. The chain uses TRBV10-3 and TRBJ2-2; D is uncertain. V lost 4 bases, J lost 2 bases, and 8 bases lay in between. The germline V gene has CDR1 ENHRY and CDR2 SYGVKD. The CDR3 spans 14 residues. The CDR3 DNA sequence: TGTGCCATCAGTGTGGACGGTAACACCGGGGAGCTGTTTTTT. Amino acids: CAISVDGNTGELFF.

The table lists this clonotype with many counts. V is TRBV27 and J is TRBJ1-1; 9 bases line up with TRBD1. CDR3 length: 14 residues. Germline loops: CDR1 MNHEY, CDR2 SMNVEV (reference sequence). J gave up 0 bases and V 5 bases, and 1 base lay outside the gene matches. CDR3 in amino acids: CASSRQGVNTEAFF. The CDR3 DNA reads as TGTGCCAGCAGTAGACAGGGGGTGAACACTGAAGCTTTCTTT.

This sequence joins TRBV27 and TRBJ1-5; possibly TRBD1 for D (6 bases). Trimming removed 6 bases at V and 0 bases at J, with 12 bases between. This CDR3 spans 15 amino acids. Germline CDR1 is MNHEY and CDR2 is SMNVEV (reference sequence). CDR3 residues: CASRSTGYSNQPQHF. In nucleotides, the CDR3 is TGTGCCAGCAGATCTACAGGGTATAGCAATCAGCCCCAGCATTTT.

J is TRBJ1-1 and V is TRBV30; D is ambiguous. This CDR3 has 11 residues. V was shortened by 7 bases and J by 11 bases, with 17 bases between the two germline ends. Germline V CDR1 and CDR2: GTSNPN, SVGIG (reference sequence). CDR3 residues: CASSRGPTAFF. In DNA form, the CDR3 reads TGTGCCTCCTCCCGCGGCCCTACGGCTTTCTTT. The entire variable domain, with the rest obtained from reference TRBV30 and TRBJ1-1, is as follows: SQTIHQWPATLVQPVGSPLSLECTVEGTSNPNLYWYRQAAGRGLQLLFYSVGIGQISSEVPQNLSASRPQDRQFILSSKKLLLSDSGFYLCASSRGPTAFFGQGTRLTVV.

This clonotype has ten or more counts. The rearrangement joins TRBV28 to TRBJ1-2; 8 nucleotides agree with TRBD1. This CDR3 contains 13 residues. J was trimmed by 4 bases and V by 5 bases; bases with no gene match: 3. Germline V gene data show CDR1 as MDHEN and CDR2 as SYDVKM. In DNA, the CDR3 is TGTGCCAGCAGTGACAGGGGCGGCTATGGCTACACCTTC. This codes for CASSDRGGYGYTF.

In this sample, this clonotype turned up a few times. This sequence joins TRBV29-1 and TRBJ2-7, with D hard to call. This CDR3 contains 12 residues. V lost 6 bases, J lost 1 base, and 10 bases lay in between. CDR1 is SQVTM, CDR2 ANQGSEA, per germline. This chain's CDR3 is CSVKDGSYEQYF. CDR3 nucleotide sequence: TGCAGCGTGAAGGACGGTTCCTACGAGCAGTACTTC.

Regarding this clonotype: A much bigger clone sits one base away, suggesting this may be a read error. The chain couples TRBV30 to TRBJ2-7; a weak D match, TRBD2 (5 bases). This CDR3 region has 13 residues. Germline CDR1 is GTSNPN and CDR2 is SVGIG (reference sequence). CDR3 DNA sequence: TGTGCCCGGAGTGGATATGGAGGCTACGAGCAGTACTTC. Translating it yields CARSGYGGYEQYF.

This chain uses TRBV4-1 with TRBJ2-7, with D tentatively TRBD1 (6 bases). Germline CDR1 is MGHRA and CDR2 is YSYEKL. This CDR3 region has 15 residues. V gave up 6 bases and J gave up 4 bases, with 19 bases separating them. CDR3 residues: CASRPQVDRPYEQYF. CDR3 DNA: TGCGCCAGCAGGCCGCAGGTGGACAGACCATACGAGCAGTACTTC.

On this clonotype itself: A much larger clone lies one base from this, so it may be a read error. The chain carries TRBV11-2 and TRBJ2-7, with a weak D call TRBD2 (5 bases). In germline, CDR1 is SGHAT, CDR2 FQNNGV. The CDR3 totals 13 residues. Trimming removed 8 bases from V and 3 bases from J, with 14 bases in between. CDR3 DNA: TGTGCCAGCGGCCCGGGGTTCCTCTACGAGCAGTACTTC. It encodes CASGPGFLYEQYF.

The sample holds many counts of this clonotype. The chain is built from TRBV7-2 and TRBJ1-2, with D possibly matching TRBD1 (5 bases). V was shortened by 5 bases and J by 3 bases, with 13 bases between the two germline ends. This CDR3 region has 14 residues. Germline V gives CDR1 SGHTA, CDR2 FQGNSA. CDR3 region: CASSPHQGDYGYTF. CDR3 nucleotides: TGTGCCAGCAGCCCCCACCAGGGAGACTATGGCTACACCTTC.

This clonotype was detected ten times or more. This sequence joins TRBV11-2 and TRBJ2-7; no definite D call. CDR3 size: 15 residues. Trimming removed 1 base from V and 5 bases from J, with 15 bases in between. CDR1 SGHAT and CDR2 FQNNGV come from the germline V gene. Here the CDR3 DNA reads TGTGCCAGCAGCTTAGCCTGGGAAGGTTCCCACGAGCAGTACTTC. Translating gives CASSLAWEGSHEQYF.